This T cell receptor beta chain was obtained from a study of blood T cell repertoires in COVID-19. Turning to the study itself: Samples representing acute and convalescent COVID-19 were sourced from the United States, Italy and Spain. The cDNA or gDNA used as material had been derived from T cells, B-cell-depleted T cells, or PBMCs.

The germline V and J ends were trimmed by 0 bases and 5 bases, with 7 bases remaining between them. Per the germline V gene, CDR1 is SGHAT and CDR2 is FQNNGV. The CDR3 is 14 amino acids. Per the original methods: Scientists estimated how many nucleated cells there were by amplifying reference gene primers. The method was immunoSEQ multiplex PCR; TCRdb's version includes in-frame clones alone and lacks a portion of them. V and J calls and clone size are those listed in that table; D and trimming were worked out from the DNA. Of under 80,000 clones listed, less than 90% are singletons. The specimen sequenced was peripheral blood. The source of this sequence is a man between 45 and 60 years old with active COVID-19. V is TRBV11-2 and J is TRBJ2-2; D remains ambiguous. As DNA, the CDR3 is TGTGCCAGCAGCTTAGATCGGGTTACCGGGGAGCTGTTTTTT. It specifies CASSLDRVTGELFF.